This entry lists 10 T cell receptor beta chains sequenced from one sample in a study of blood T cell repertoires in COVID-19. The table came from immunoSEQ multiplex PCR; TCRdb's copy has only in-frame clones and leaves some out. This table holds 15,000 to 20,000 clones, approximately 78% found once. Specimen: peripheral blood. These receptors originate from a man in his sixties with acute or convalescent COVID-19.

The V gene is TRBV10-2, the J gene TRBJ2-5; D possibly corresponds to TRBD2 (6 bases). TRBJ2-7 matches the DNA end more closely, so the J call is doubtful. This CDR3 spans 16 amino acids. Germline CDR1 WSHSY, CDR2 SAAADI. The CDR3 protein is CASSGVPGLASYEQYF. The CDR3 DNA reads TGCGCCAGCAGTGGCGTTCCGGGACTTGCCTCCTACGAGCAGTACTTC.

This chain connects TRBV7-2 to TRBJ2-1, with 8 bases lining up with TRBD2. Germline lookup yields CDR1 SGHTA and CDR2 FQGNSA. CDR3 size: 13 residues. Germline trimming cut 6 bases from V and 9 bases from J; bases unmatched to any gene: 7. This chain's CDR3 is CASRLAAAIEQFF. The CDR3 region has the DNA TGTGCCAGCAGACTAGCGGCCGCAATTGAGCAGTTCTTC.

This clone was seen a handful of times. V is TRBV5-1 and J is TRBJ2-7; 8 bases match TRBD2. The CDR3 runs to 15 residues. The germline CDR1 and CDR2 sequences are SGHRS and YFSETQ. The junction had 11 bases not matched to a gene; V was cut back by 3 bases and J by 6 bases. CDR3 region: CASSSRGAGDIEQYF. CDR3 in DNA: TGCGCCAGCAGCTCTCGAGGAGCGGGGGATATCGAGCAGTACTTC.

This sequence joins TRBV6-4 and TRBJ2-3; 9 nucleotides align to TRBD2. With 5 bases clipped from V and 0 bases from J, the junction kept 9 bases outside the gene matches. There are 17 residues in the CDR3. CDR1 and CDR2 from the germline V gene are MRHNA and SNTAGT. CDR3 coding DNA: TGTGCCAGCAGTCCGACGAGGCGGGGGGGTAGCACAGATACGCAGTATTTT. It is translated as CASSPTRRGGSTDTQYF.

The rearrangement uses TRBV11-2 and TRBJ2-6; 8 bases fit TRBD1. The length of the CDR3 is 19 residues. J lost 0 bases, V lost 5 bases, and 12 bases had no gene match. Germline V gives CDR1 SGHAT, CDR2 FQNNGV. Here the CDR3 DNA reads TGTGCCAGCAGCCCGTGGACAGGGCGCCTGATCTCTGGGGCCAACGTCCTGACTTTC. Translating it yields CASSPWTGRLISGANVLTF.

V is TRBV4-1 and J is TRBJ2-7; 8 bases are a match to TRBD1. The ends lost 4 bases at V and 5 bases at J; junction bases unmatched: 4. Germline V CDR1 and CDR2: MGHRA, YSYEKL. The CDR3 is made up of 13 amino acids. CDR3 bases: TGCGCCAGCAGCCTACTGACAGGGGACGAGCAGTACTTC. Amino acids: CASSLLTGDEQYF.

This sequence joins TRBV7-3 and TRBJ2-5; 9 bases agree with TRBD2. The CDR3 runs 14 residues. V was clipped by 1 base and J by 4 bases; unmatched bases: 1. CDR1 and CDR2 from the germline V gene are SGHTA and FQGTGA. CDR3 sequence (DNA): TGTGCCAGCAGCTTAATAGCGGGGGCAGAGACCCAGTACTTC. Amino acid sequence: CASSLIAGAETQYF.

The V and J genes are TRBV2 and TRBJ1-1; D unresolved. Per the germline V gene, CDR1 is SNHLY and CDR2 is FYNNEI. V lost 3 bases to trimming and J lost 0 bases, with 8 bases between them. CDR3 length equals 14 residues. CDR3 sequence (DNA): TGTGCCAGCAGTGACAGACTATTGAACACTGAAGCTTTCTTT. Translated: CASSDRLLNTEAFF.

V gene TRBV5-4 combines with J gene TRBJ1-1; D gene unclear. The CDR3 loop spans 12 amino acids. Between the trimmed V and J ends, which lost 0 bases and 8 bases, there was a span of 8 bases. Germline-derived CDR1 and CDR2 are SGHNT and YYREEE (reference sequence). CDR3 sequence (DNA): TGTGCCAGCAGCTTGGGGGTGAGGGAAGCTTTCTTT. The encoded protein is CASSLGVREAFF.

The V and J genes are TRBV10-3 and TRBJ1-2, with a tentative D call TRBD1 (5 bases). The CDR3 is 13 amino acids. V was pared by 3 bases and J by 6 bases, with 11 bases between. Germline CDR1 ENHRY, CDR2 SYGVKD. The CDR3 region is CAISEPSRDGYTF. The CDR3, as DNA: TGTGCCATCAGTGAACCCAGCAGGGATGGCTACACCTTC.